This T cell receptor beta chain was recorded in a study of T cells in Graves' hyperthyroidism and ophthalmopathy. Study findings and constraints: In validation, the model predicted ophthalmopathy. These predictions came a median roughly seven months before onset. Most clonotypes that expanded in the thyroid above 0.001 also showed up in blood.

As to this clonotype: Its matching antigen is unknown. One end of the junction varies from germline; a read error may be responsible.

In making diagnoses, clinical symptoms, serum thyroxine and TRAb, thyroid ultrasound and orbital computed tomography were all used. Using over 8.5 ml of fresh peripheral blood, PBMCs were prepared. The CDR3 regions of TCR beta were amplified from RNA transcripts. RT-PCR in the first round (using the HTBI primer set) targeted the TCR CDR3. TCRdb recomputed calls from the multiplex PCR reads with MiXCR, one row per CDR3 protein. The sample holds about 680,000 distinct CDR3 sequences; roughly 32% are singletons and the top ten take around a third. The CDR3 runs to 14 residues. Germline values: CDR1 SGHTA, CDR2 FQGNSA.

V is TRBV7-2 and J is TRBJ1-5, with D unclear. This clonotype originated in a woman between 35 and 50 years old with Graves' hyperthyroidism. The material sequenced was blood. The CDR3 DNA is TGTGCCAGCAGTTTAGAGCGGAGCAATCAGCCCCAGCATTTT. This gives the protein CASSLERSNQPQHF.